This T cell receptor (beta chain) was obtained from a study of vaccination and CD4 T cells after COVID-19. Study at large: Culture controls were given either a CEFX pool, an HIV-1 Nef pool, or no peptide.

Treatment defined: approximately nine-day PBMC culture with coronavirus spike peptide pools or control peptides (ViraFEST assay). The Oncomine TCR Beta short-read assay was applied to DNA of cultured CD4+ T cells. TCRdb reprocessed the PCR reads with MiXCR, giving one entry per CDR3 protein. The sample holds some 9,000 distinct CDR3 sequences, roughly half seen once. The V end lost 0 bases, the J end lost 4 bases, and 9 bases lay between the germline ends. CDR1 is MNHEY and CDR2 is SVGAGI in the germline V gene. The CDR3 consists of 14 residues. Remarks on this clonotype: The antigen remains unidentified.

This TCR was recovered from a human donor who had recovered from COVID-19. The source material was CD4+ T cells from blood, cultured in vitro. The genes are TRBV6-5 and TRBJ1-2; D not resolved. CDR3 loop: CASSYSRQVYGYTF. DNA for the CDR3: TGTGCCAGCAGTTACTCGCGGCAGGTCTATGGCTACACCTTC.